This T cell receptor beta chain was observed in a study of blood T cell repertoires in COVID-19. On the study more broadly: Both acute and convalescent COVID-19 samples were obtained from the United States, Italy and Spain. In each case, the material was cDNA or gDNA derived from T cells, B-cell-depleted T cells, or PBMCs.

In the authors' methods: From reference gene primer amplification, estimates of nucleated cell counts were derived. Assay: immunoSEQ multiplex PCR; the TCRdb copy retains only in-frame clones and omits some. That table furnishes V, J and clone size, whereas the DNA furnished D and trimming. The sample includes about 82,000 clones, around 81% of them seen just once. This CDR3 contains 14 residues. Germline CDR1 reads GTSNPN; CDR2 reads SVGIG (reference sequence). V was pared by 2 bases and J by 3 bases, with 10 bases between. The chain recombines TRBV30 with TRBJ1-4; no clear D gene. The source of this sequence is a man older than 75 with active or convalescent COVID-19. Sequenced sample: peripheral blood. CDR3 sequence: CAWSRGLANEKLFF. CDR3 DNA sequence: TGTGCCTGGAGTCGAGGATTGGCTAATGAAAAACTGTTTTTT.